The clone carrying this T cell receptor (beta chain) was observed a handful of times. Its antigen is as yet unknown. CDR1 LGHNA and CDR2 YSLEER come from the germline V gene. Trimming left V 0 bases short and J 6 bases short, with 12 bases between. This CDR3 comprises 15 residues. This entry belongs to a study of response to subunit inactivated influenza vaccine. Overall study findings and caveats: Each seasonal influenza vaccination, the authors suggested, recruits few new T cells.

MiXCR, run by TCRdb on the RT-PCR reads, gives a single entry per CDR3 protein. This sample has some 540,000 distinct CDR3 sequences, with roughly 25% found just once. These data were also filed under a second study, of T cells expressing NK-cell markers. That investigation notes: UMIs were included in TCR beta cDNA generated by 5'RACE template switching. Repertoire data for TCR beta were derived from sorted T cells (CD3+CD56+NKG2C+, CD3+CD56+NKG2C- and CD3+CD56-NKG2C+). A few of the donors also had these clonotypes leading their CD3+CD56-NKG2C+ fraction.

The genes are TRBV4-3 and TRBJ2-4; maybe TRBD2 (7 bases). The sequence was collected from a man in his fifties or sixties who received an inactivated influenza vaccine. Specimen: CD4+ T cells sorted from PBMCs, collected 12 days after vaccination. This chain's CDR3 is CASSQDKGGGNIQYF. The CDR3 nucleotides are TGCGCCAGCAGCCAAGATAAGGGAGGGGGAAACATTCAGTACTTC.